This entry lists 30 T cell receptor beta chains sequenced from one sample in a study of cytomegalovirus exposure and HLA in healthy donors. Profiling relied on immunoSEQ multiplex PCR, and the TCRdb table lists in-frame clones only, not all of them. Among fewer than 200,000 clones, 75% to 90% were seen once, and the ten largest hold 15% to 20%. Sequencing used PBMCs. Every receptor here comes from a man aged 18 to 30 in good health and CMV-seropositive.

This chain links TRBV5-6 with TRBJ2-3; TRBD1 matches 10 bases. The germline V gene encodes CDR1 SGHDT and CDR2 YYEEEE. This CDR3 contains 15 residues. Germline trimming cut 2 bases from V and 2 bases from J; bases unmatched to any gene: 2. The CDR3 coding sequence is TGTGCCAGCAGCTTCGGACAGGGGGTCACAGATACGCAGTATTTT. Amino acids: CASSFGQGVTDTQYF.

This clone has a single count. V and J are TRBV7-9 and TRBJ2-7; TRBD1 is a possible D gene (5 bases). Between the trimmed V and J ends, which lost 1 base and 2 bases, there was a span of 9 bases. The CDR3 is 14 amino acids. Germline lookup yields CDR1 SEHNR and CDR2 FQNEAQ (reference sequence). The CDR3 DNA sequence: TGTGCCAGCAGCTTAGAAGGGGATACCTACGAGCAGTACTTC. This codes for CASSLEGDTYEQYF.

This chain links TRBV29-1 with TRBJ2-2, with D tentatively TRBD1 (6 bases). Trimming took off 6 bases at V and 4 bases at J, with 12 bases between the two ends. Per the germline V gene, CDR1 is SQVTM and CDR2 is ANQGSEA. The CDR3 loop spans 13 amino acids. In DNA form, the CDR3 reads TGCAGCGTCACAGGGACGGGCACCGGGGAGCTGTTTTTT. Protein: CSVTGTGTGELFF.

In its sample, this clone was seen once. V is TRBV5-1 and J is TRBJ2-5; TRBD1 matches 7 bases. Losses at the gene ends were 7 bases for V and 4 bases for J; bases not matched to a gene: 7. Germline values: CDR1 SGHRS, CDR2 YFSETQ. The CDR3 consists of 13 residues. The CDR3, as DNA: TGCGCCAGCGGACCGACAGGGAGAGAGACCCAGTACTTC. It specifies CASGPTGRETQYF.

Comments on this clone: One end of the junction varies from germline; a read error may be responsible. The rearrangement joins TRBV2 to TRBJ1-1, with D maybe TRBD1 (6 bases). The germline V gene has CDR1 SNHLY and CDR2 FYNNEI. The length of the CDR3 is 12 residues. CDR3 nucleotides: TGTGCCAGCAGGGAAGACAGGCCTGAAGCTTTCTTT. This encodes CASREDRPEAFF.

The CDR3 protein is CASSLGGVNEQFF. DNA for the CDR3: TGTGCCAGCAGCTTAGGGGGGGTGAATGAGCAGTTCTTC. The chain carries TRBV6-5 and TRBJ2-1; possible D gene TRBD2, 7 bases. CDR3 length: 13 residues. V gave up 6 bases and J gave up 7 bases, with 13 bases separating them. Per germline, CDR1 MNHEY and CDR2 SVGAGI.

V usage is TRBV7-9 and J usage is TRBJ2-7; the D is unclear. The germline CDR1 and CDR2 sequences are SEHNR and FQNEAQ (reference sequence). The CDR3 length is 12 residues. V shed 7 bases and J shed 0 bases, with 7 bases lying between them. This CDR3 reads CASTGSSYEQYF. The CDR3 nucleotides are TGTGCCAGCACTGGCAGCTCCTACGAGCAGTACTTC.

This chain connects TRBV5-1 to TRBJ1-1; the D gene is possibly TRBD1 (6 bases). V lost 4 bases and J lost 5, with 18 bases in between. Germline CDR1 and CDR2: SGHRS and YFSETQ. The CDR3 is 15 amino acids. The CDR3 is CASSPPPGQKTEAFF. The CDR3 coding sequence is TGCGCCAGCAGCCCTCCTCCGGGACAAAAGACTGAAGCTTTCTTT.

This clone was picked up a small number of times. The gene calls are TRBV30 and TRBJ1-3; D call uncertain. This CDR3 contains 13 residues. The germline V gene encodes CDR1 GTSNPN and CDR2 SVGIG (reference sequence). With 3 bases removed from V and 4 bases from J, the gap between germline ends came to 10 bases. CDR3 in amino acids: CAWSAVRGNTIYF. As DNA, the CDR3 is TGTGCCTGGAGCGCGGTGCGCGGAAACACCATATATTTT.

The V call is TRBV30, the J call TRBJ2-1, with 8 nucleotides matching TRBD2. There are 13 residues in the CDR3. The V segment lost 5 bases and the J segment 11 bases; nucleotides outside the gene matches: 11. CDR1 and CDR2 (germline): GTSNPN, SVGIG (reference sequence). CDR3: CAWHLVSGGKQFF. Here the CDR3 DNA reads TGTGCCTGGCATCTGGTGAGCGGGGGCAAGCAGTTCTTC.

There are a few counts of this clone. The chain employs TRBV6-1 and TRBJ2-7; TRBD2 matches at 7 bases. With 7 bases clipped from V and 5 bases from J, the junction kept 8 bases outside the gene matches. Germline CDR1 reads MNHNS; CDR2 reads SASEGT. The CDR3 covers 13 residues. In nucleotides, the CDR3 is TGTGCCAGCATGGGGGGGAGAAGGAACGAGCAGTACTTC. The encoded protein is CASMGGRRNEQYF.

The chain is built from TRBV9 and TRBJ2-1; no definite D call. V was clipped by 0 bases and J by 8 bases, with 9 bases between them. This CDR3 comprises 13 residues. The germline V gene encodes CDR1 SGDLS and CDR2 YYNGEE. For the CDR3, the DNA is TGTGCCAGCAGCGTAGCCCCCGAGTATGAGCAGTTCTTC. Translation gives CASSVAPEYEQFF.

This clone was observed a few times. The gene calls are TRBV2 and TRBJ2-7; 10 nucleotides align to TRBD1. Germline V gene lookup returns CDR1 SNHLY and CDR2 FYNNEI. The CDR3 loop spans 16 amino acids. The J segment lost 0 bases and the V segment lost 7 bases, leaving 9 bases of the junction unmatched. CDR3 nucleotides: TGTGCCAGCACTGGACAGGGGGTTACTAGCTCCTACGAGCAGTACTTC. Its translation is CASTGQGVTSSYEQYF.

The chain couples TRBV4-1 to TRBJ1-3, with TRBD1 matching 7 bases. The V gene end was trimmed by 2 bases and the J gene end by 1 base; junction bases not matched to a gene: 11. The CDR3 is 18 residues long. Germline CDR1 reads MGHRA; CDR2 reads YSYEKL. The CDR3, as DNA: TGCGCCAGCAGCCAATTTACCAGAGGGACAGCTTCTGGAAACACCATATATTTT. Its protein product is CASSQFTRGTASGNTIYF.

The J gene is TRBJ1-4, the V gene TRBV4-1; 7 bases are a match to TRBD1. Germline lookup yields CDR1 MGHRA and CDR2 YSYEKL. With 6 bases clipped from V and 0 bases from J, the junction kept 7 bases outside the gene matches. The CDR3 runs to 16 residues. CDR3 sequence (DNA): TGCGCCAGCAGGGGCAGGGGGACAGCAACTAATGAAAAACTGTTTTTT. Translating it yields CASRGRGTATNEKLFF.

The chain employs TRBV28 and TRBJ1-2, with TRBD1 matching over 7 bases. V dropped 7 bases and J dropped 4; count of bases not matched to a gene: 15. Per germline, CDR1 MDHEN and CDR2 SYDVKM. The length of the CDR3 is 16 residues. The DNA for the CDR3 is TGTGCCAGCATCGAGAGGTTACGACAGGGAATCTATGGCTACACCTTC. It yields the protein CASIERLRQGIYGYTF.

This chain joins TRBV30 and TRBJ1-2; tentatively, D is TRBD1 (6 bases). V lost 4 bases and J lost 2, with 14 bases in between. The CDR3 is 14 amino acids. Germline assignment: CDR1 GTSNPN and CDR2 SVGIG (reference sequence). CDR3 DNA: TGTGCCTGGATGTGGGGGCCGCTGAACTATGGCTACACCTTC. It specifies CAWMWGPLNYGYTF. Using reference TRBV30 and TRBJ1-2 for the parts outside the CDR3, the full variable domain is SQTIHQWPATLVQPVGSPLSLECTVEGTSNPNLYWYRQAAGRGLQLLFYSVGIGQISSEVPQNLSASRPQDRQFILSSKKLLLSDSGFYLCAWMWGPLNYGYTFGSGTRLTVV.

This clone was observed a single time. The V gene is TRBV28, the J gene TRBJ2-7; no reliable D call. The V end lost 0 bases, the J end lost 3 bases, and 6 bases lay between the germline ends. This CDR3 contains 13 residues. Germline loops: CDR1 MDHEN, CDR2 SYDVKM. The CDR3 here is CASSLWISYEQYF. CDR3 nucleotide sequence: TGTGCCAGCAGTTTATGGATTAGCTACGAGCAGTACTTC.

The chain uses TRBV28 and TRBJ2-1; 7 bases fit TRBD2. The germline V gene has CDR1 MDHEN and CDR2 SYDVKM. Losses at the gene ends were 6 bases for V and 0 bases for J; bases not matched to a gene: 5. The CDR3 covers 15 residues. This CDR3 reads CASSPLASSYNEQFF. The CDR3 nucleotides read TGTGCCAGCAGCCCACTAGCGAGCTCCTACAATGAGCAGTTCTTC.

The rearrangement links TRBV9 to TRBJ2-7; D might be TRBD2 (6 bases). The CDR3 is 15 residues long. V was trimmed by 4 bases and J by 2 bases, leaving 16 bases between them. Germline V gene lookup returns CDR1 SGDLS and CDR2 YYNGEE. CDR3 nucleotide sequence: TGTGCCAGCAGCCCATCGGGAGCCTTCACCTACGAGCAGTACTTC. It specifies CASSPSGAFTYEQYF.

The V call is TRBV9, the J call TRBJ1-2, with 9 bases fitting TRBD1. The CDR3 totals 15 residues. V was clipped by 4 bases and J by 3 bases; unmatched bases: 7. Germline V gene data show CDR1 as SGDLS and CDR2 as YYNGEE. In nucleotides, the CDR3 is TGTGCCAGCAGCACTCGATGGGACAGGGACTATGGCTACACCTTC. This translates into CASSTRWDRDYGYTF.

The rearrangement joins TRBV6-1 to TRBJ1-4, with D maybe TRBD1 (5 bases). The germline V gene encodes CDR1 MNHNS and CDR2 SASEGT. The length of the CDR3 is 14 residues. The V end was cut by 3 bases, the J end by 8 bases, with 13 bases between. CDR3 DNA: TGTGCCAGCAGTGATGGGCAGGGAGGAGAAAAACTGTTTTTT. It yields the protein CASSDGQGGEKLFF.

This chain connects TRBV5-1 to TRBJ2-3; 11 bases align to TRBD2. The V and J ends lost 0 bases and 1 base, in that order; junction bases with no gene match: 1. There are 16 residues in the CDR3. Looked up from germline, CDR1 is SGHRS and CDR2 is YFSETQ. CDR3 protein: CASSLDSGGGTDTQYF. CDR3 nucleotides: TGCGCCAGCAGCTTGGATAGCGGGGGGGGCACAGATACGCAGTATTTT. Supplemented by reference TRBV5-1 and TRBJ2-3, the full variable domain reads KAGVTQTPRYLIKTRGQQVTLSCSPISGHRSVSWYQQTPGQGLQFLFEYFSETQRNKGNFPGRFSGRQFSNSRSEMNVSTLELGDSALYLCASSLDSGGGTDTQYFGPGTRLTVL.

V and J are TRBV6-1 and TRBJ1-2, with a tentative D call TRBD1 (6 bases). Trimming removed 0 bases from V and 3 bases from J, with 8 bases in between. The CDR3 has 14 amino acids. Germline CDR1 reads MNHNS; CDR2 reads SASEGT. CDR3 in amino acids: CASSEAPGDYGYTF. The CDR3 DNA follows: TGTGCCAGCAGTGAAGCCCCAGGGGACTATGGCTACACCTTC.

This rearrangement joins TRBV18 to TRBJ1-5; TRBD1 matches at 8 bases. This CDR3 spans 16 amino acids. Germline CDR1 and CDR2: KGHSH and LQKENI. The trim removed 5 bases at V and 2 bases at J, leaving 8 bases unmatched. CDR3 nucleotides: TGTGCCAGCTCATCCCAACCGGGACAGGGCAATCAGCCCCAGCATTTT. This translates into CASSSQPGQGNQPQHF.

This clone came up a few times. The chain joins TRBV11-3 to TRBJ1-2; weak D call: TRBD1 (5 bases). V was shortened by 1 base and J by 2 bases, with 17 bases between the two germline ends. Per germline, CDR1 SGHNT and CDR2 YENEEA. This CDR3 is 17 amino acids long. The DNA for the CDR3 is TGTGCCAGCAGCTTAGTCTCTTGGGGCAAGGAAAACTATGGCTACACCTTC. Translating gives CASSLVSWGKENYGYTF.

The V and J genes are TRBV7-9 and TRBJ2-5; D is ambiguous. This CDR3 contains 17 residues. The V gene's germline CDR1 is SEHNR and CDR2 FQNEAQ (reference sequence). V was clipped by 6 bases and J by 2 bases, with 22 bases between them. In DNA, the CDR3 is TGTGCCAGCAGTTTATGGCCAGGTACCCCGGCGCAAGAGACCCAGTACTTC. Translating gives CASSLWPGTPAQETQYF.

Only a few counts were recorded for this clone. Distinct nucleotide sequences in the sample also encode this CDR3. The chain combines TRBV30 with TRBJ2-1; 9 nucleotides agree with TRBD1. Germline V gene data show CDR1 as GTSNPN and CDR2 as SVGIG (reference sequence). This CDR3 contains 15 residues. V lost 1 base and J lost 4; bases outside the gene matches: 5. DNA of the CDR3: TGTGCCTGGAGTGCTGGACAGGGGAGTTACAATGAGCAGTTCTTC. Its translation is CAWSAGQGSYNEQFF.

V is TRBV2 and J is TRBJ2-7, with TRBD2 matching over 14 bases. The CDR3 has 14 amino acids. CDR1 is SNHLY and CDR2 is FYNNEI in the germline V gene. With V trimmed by 7 bases and J by 11 bases, 10 bases remained unmatched. The CDR3 nucleotides are TGTGCCAGCACCTTAATTGGGACTAGCGGGAGAGAGTACTTC. It specifies CASTLIGTSGREYF.

A few counts support this clone. The CDR3, as DNA: TGTGCCTGGAGTGTCACAGAGAACTATGGCTACACCTTC. Its translation: CAWSVTENYGYTF. This chain uses TRBV30 with TRBJ1-2; no definite D call. CDR1 is GTSNPN, CDR2 SVGIG, per germline (reference sequence). This CDR3 spans 13 amino acids. Trimming shortened V by 0 bases and J by 2 bases, and 7 bases separated the two germline ends.